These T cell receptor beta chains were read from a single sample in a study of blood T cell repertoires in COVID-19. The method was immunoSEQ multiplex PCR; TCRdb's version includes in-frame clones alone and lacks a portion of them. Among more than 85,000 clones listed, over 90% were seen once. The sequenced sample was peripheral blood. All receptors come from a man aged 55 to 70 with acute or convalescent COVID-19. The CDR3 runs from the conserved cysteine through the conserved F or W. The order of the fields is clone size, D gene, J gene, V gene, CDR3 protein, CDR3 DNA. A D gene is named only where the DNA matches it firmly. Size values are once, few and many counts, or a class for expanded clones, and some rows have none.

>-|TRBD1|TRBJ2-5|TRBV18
CASSPKTGVEETQYF
TGTGCCAGCTCACCTAAGACAGGGGTAGAGGAGACCCAGTACTTC
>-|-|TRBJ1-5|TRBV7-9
CASSLGYGGDQPQHF
TGTGCCAGCAGCTTAGGGTACGGGGGTGATCAGCCCCAGCATTTT
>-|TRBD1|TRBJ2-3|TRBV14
CASSRDSTTDTQYF
TGTGCCAGCAGCCGGGACAGCACCACAGATACGCAGTATTTT
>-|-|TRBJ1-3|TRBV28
CASSVGNSGNTIYF
TGTGCCAGCAGCGTCGGGAACTCTGGAAACACCATATATTTT
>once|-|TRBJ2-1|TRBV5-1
CASSLQGNEQFF
TGCGCCAGCAGCTTGCAGGGAAATGAGCAGTTCTTC
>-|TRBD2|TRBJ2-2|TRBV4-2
CASSQEKAGGPGNGELFF
TGTGCCAGCAGCCAAGAAAAAGCGGGAGGGCCTGGAAACGGGGAGCTGTTTTTT
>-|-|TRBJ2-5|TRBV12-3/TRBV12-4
CASSKGYQETQYF
TGTGCCAGCAGTAAGGGGTACCAAGAGACCCAGTACTTC
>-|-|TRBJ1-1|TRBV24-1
CATRAQGGLNTEAFF
TGTGCCACCAGGGCCCAGGGTGGCCTGAACACTGAAGCTTTCTTT
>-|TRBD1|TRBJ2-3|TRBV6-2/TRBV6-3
CASSWTGLTDTQYF
TGTGCCAGCAGTTGGACAGGGTTGACAGATACGCAGTATTTT
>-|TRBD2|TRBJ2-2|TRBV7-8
CATSLVGGGVYGELFF
TGTGCCACCAGCTTAGTTGGCGGGGGGGTTTATGGGGAGCTGTTTTTT
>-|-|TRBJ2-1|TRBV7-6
CASSLDSRAEQFF
TGTGCCAGCAGCTTAGACAGCCGCGCAGAGCAGTTCTTC
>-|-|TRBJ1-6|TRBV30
CAWSVRGTYNSPLHF
TGTGCCTGGAGTGTACGCGGGACCTATAATTCACCCCTCCACTTT
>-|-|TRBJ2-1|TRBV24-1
CATSDLSGDEQFF
TGTGCCACCAGTGATTTGTCGGGGGATGAGCAGTTCTTC